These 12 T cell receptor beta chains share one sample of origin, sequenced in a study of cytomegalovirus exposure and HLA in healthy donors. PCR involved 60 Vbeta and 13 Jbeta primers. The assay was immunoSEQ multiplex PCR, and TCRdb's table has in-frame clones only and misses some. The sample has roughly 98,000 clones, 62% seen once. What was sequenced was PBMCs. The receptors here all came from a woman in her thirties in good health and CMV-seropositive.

In nucleotides, the CDR3 is TGTGCCAGCAGTTCAGGGACTAGCGGTAGCTCCTACAATGAGCAGTTCTTC. This codes for CASSSGTSGSSYNEQFF. The chain couples TRBV28 to TRBJ2-1, with 11 bases that match TRBD2. V dropped 4 bases and J dropped 0; count of bases not matched to a gene: 5. The CDR3 is 17 amino acids. Germline CDR1 reads MDHEN; CDR2 reads SYDVKM.

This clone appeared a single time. The CDR3 DNA follows: TGTGCCAGCAGCGTAGCCGGACTAGCGGGGGCAACCTCAGATACGCAGTATTTT. Translating it yields CASSVAGLAGATSDTQYF. The chain couples TRBV9 to TRBJ2-3; 13 bases fit TRBD2. This CDR3 region has 18 residues. Trimming cost V 0 bases and J 4 bases; bases outside gene matches: 8. CDR1 is SGDLS and CDR2 is YYNGEE in the germline V gene.

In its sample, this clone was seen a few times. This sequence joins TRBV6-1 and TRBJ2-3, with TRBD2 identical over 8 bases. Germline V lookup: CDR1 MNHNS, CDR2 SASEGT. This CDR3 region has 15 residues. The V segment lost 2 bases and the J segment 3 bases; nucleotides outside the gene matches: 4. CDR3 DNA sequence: TGTGCCAGCAGTGAAATGGGACTAGTGACAGATACGCAGTATTTT. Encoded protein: CASSEMGLVTDTQYF.

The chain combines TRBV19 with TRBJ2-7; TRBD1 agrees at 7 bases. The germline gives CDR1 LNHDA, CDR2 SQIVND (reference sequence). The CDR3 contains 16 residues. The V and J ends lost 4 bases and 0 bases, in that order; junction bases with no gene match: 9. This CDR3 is CASSKGRGGSSYEQYF. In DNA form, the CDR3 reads TGTGCCAGTAGTAAGGGGAGAGGGGGCTCCTCCTACGAGCAGTACTTC.

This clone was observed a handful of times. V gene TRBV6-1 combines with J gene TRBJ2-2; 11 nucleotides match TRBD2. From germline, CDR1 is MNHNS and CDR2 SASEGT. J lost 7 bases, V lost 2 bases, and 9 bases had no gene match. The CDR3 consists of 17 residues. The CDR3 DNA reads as TGTGCCAGCAGTGAAACTAGCGGGGGATCAGTGGACGGGGAGCTGTTTTTT. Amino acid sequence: CASSETSGGSVDGELFF.

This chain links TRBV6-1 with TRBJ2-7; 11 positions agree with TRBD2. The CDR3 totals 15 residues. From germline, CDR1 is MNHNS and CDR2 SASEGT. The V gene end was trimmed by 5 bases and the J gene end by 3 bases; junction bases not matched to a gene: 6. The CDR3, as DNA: TGTGCCAGCAGTAGACCTAGCGGGGGGCTCTACGAGCAGTACTTC. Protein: CASSRPSGGLYEQYF.

CDR3 DNA sequence: TGTGCCATCAGTGAGTTTGGGACAGCTAATGAAAAACTGTTTTTT. This encodes CAISEFGTANEKLFF. J is TRBJ1-4 and V is TRBV10-3; 7 bases match TRBD1. This CDR3 has 15 residues. The V and J ends lost 1 base and 3 bases, in that order; junction bases with no gene match: 2. Germline CDR1 and CDR2: ENHRY and SYGVKD.

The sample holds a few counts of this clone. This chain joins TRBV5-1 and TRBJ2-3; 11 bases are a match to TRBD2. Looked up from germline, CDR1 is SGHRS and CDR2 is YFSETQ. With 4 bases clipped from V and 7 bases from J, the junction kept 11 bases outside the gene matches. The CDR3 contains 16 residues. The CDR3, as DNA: TGCGCCAGCAGCGGATTCCCTAGCGGGGGGACTCATACGCAGTATTTT. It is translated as CASSGFPSGGTHTQYF.

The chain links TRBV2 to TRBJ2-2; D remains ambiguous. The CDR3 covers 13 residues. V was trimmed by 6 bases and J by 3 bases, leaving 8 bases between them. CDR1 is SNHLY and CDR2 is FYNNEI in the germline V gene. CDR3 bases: TGTGCCAGCAGCGAGGTCCACACCGGGGAGCTGTTTTTT. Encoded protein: CASSEVHTGELFF.

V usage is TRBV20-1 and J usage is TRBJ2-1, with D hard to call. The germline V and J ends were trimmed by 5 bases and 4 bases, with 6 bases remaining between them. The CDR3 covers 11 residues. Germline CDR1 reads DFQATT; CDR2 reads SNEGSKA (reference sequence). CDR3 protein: CSAPQYNEQFF. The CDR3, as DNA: TGCAGTGCTCCTCAGTACAATGAGCAGTTCTTC.

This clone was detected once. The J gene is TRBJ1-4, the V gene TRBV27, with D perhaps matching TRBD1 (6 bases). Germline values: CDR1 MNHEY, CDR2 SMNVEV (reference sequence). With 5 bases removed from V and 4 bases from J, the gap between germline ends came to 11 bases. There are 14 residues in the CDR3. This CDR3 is CASSGGRGNEKLFF. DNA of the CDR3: TGTGCCAGCAGTGGCGGCAGGGGTAATGAAAAACTGTTTTTT.

As DNA, the CDR3 is TGTGCCAGCAGCTACTCTACAGGGTTGAGCACTGAAGCTTTCTTT. Translation: CASSYSTGLSTEAFF. V gene TRBV7-9 combines with J gene TRBJ1-1; D is perhaps TRBD1 (6 bases). V was pared by 4 bases and J by 4 bases, with 16 bases between. The V gene's germline CDR1 is SEHNR and CDR2 FQNEAQ (reference sequence). The CDR3 loop spans 15 amino acids.